Listed below are T cell receptor beta chains from one sample, sequenced in a study of PD-L1 blockade in urothelial cancer. Using immunoSEQ multiplex PCR, the repertoire was profiled, and TCRdb retains in-frame clones only, with some absent. The sample has about 27,000 clones, approximately 77% seen once; the top ten hold 1.5% to 2%. The specimen comprised PBMCs, sampled around atezolizumab (anti-PD-L1) treatment. These receptors originate from a man in his 70s with urothelial cancer. Both conserved end residues are part of each CDR3. A D gene is named only where the DNA matches it firmly. The size field is filled for only some rows; it gives once, few, many or a size class.

V gene	clone size	J gene	D gene	CDR3 DNA	CDR3 protein
TRBV18	-	TRBJ1-5	-	TGTGCCAGCTCACTCGACTCAGGGAGCAATCAGCCCCAGCATTTT	CASSLDSGSNQPQHF
TRBV7-2	-	TRBJ2-7	-	TGTGCCAGCAGCGTATCCTACGAGCAGTACTTC	CASSVSYEQYF
TRBV29-1	-	TRBJ2-7	TRBD1	TGCAGCGTTGTATTCATTAGGGACAGGAGTACTTACGAGCAGTACTTC	CSVVFIRDRSTYEQYF
TRBV5-1	-	TRBJ2-1	TRBD2	TGCGCCAGCAGCCTTACTAGCGCGCCCTACAATGAGCAGTTCTTC	CASSLTSAPYNEQFF
TRBV9	-	TRBJ1-1	-	TGTGCCAGCAGCGTAGCACAGATGAACACTGAAGCTTTCTTT	CASSVAQMNTEAFF
TRBV18	few	TRBJ1-1	-	TGTGCCAGCTCGCTTACAGAGATGAACACTGAAGCTTTCTTT	CASSLTEMNTEAFF
TRBV6-6	-	TRBJ1-5	-	TGTGCCAGCAGTTACGAGACCGCATCGGGTCAGCCCCAGCATTTT	CASSYETASGQPQHF
TRBV5-1	-	TRBJ2-2	TRBD2	TGCGCCAGCAGCTTGGTGACTAGCGGGAGTCCCGGGGAGCTGTTTTTT	CASSLVTSGSPGELFF
TRBV11-2	-	TRBJ1-4	TRBD1	TGTGCCAGCAGCAACCCAGGGGGTCAGAGTGAAAAACTGTTTTTT	CASSNPGGQSEKLFF
TRBV23-1	-	TRBJ1-2	-	TGCGCCAGCAGTTATAACATCGTTAAGTTCAGGAAGTATGGCTACACCTTC	CASSYNIVKFRKYGYTF